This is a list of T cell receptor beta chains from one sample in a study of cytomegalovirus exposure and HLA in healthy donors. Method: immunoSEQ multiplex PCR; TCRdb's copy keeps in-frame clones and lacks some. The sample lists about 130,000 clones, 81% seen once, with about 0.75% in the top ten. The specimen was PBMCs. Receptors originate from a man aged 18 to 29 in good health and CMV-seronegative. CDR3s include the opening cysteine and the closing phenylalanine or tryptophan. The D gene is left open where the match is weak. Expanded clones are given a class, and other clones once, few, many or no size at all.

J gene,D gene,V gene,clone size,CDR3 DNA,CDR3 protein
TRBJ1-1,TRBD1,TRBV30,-,TGTGCCTGGAGTGCACCCGACAGGGCGCCTTCTGAAGCTTTCTTT,CAWSAPDRAPSEAFF
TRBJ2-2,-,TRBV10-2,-,TGCGCCAGCAGTGGTGAGACCAGGGCCACCGGGGAGCTGTTTTTT,CASSGETRATGELFF
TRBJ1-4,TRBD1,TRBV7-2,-,TGTGCCAGCAGCTTCGACAGGGGGGATGAAAAACTGTTTTTT,CASSFDRGDEKLFF
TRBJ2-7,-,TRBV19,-,TGTGCCAGTACCCCACGCCCGGGAGCCCACGAGCAGTACTTC,CASTPRPGAHEQYF
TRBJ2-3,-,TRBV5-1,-,TGCGCCAGCAGCCCGGGGTTATTTTTCGACACAGATACGCAGTATTTT,CASSPGLFFDTDTQYF
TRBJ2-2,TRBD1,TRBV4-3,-,TGCGCCAGCAGCCAAGAACAGGGGGCGGAAACCGGGGAGCTGTTTTTT,CASSQEQGAETGELFF
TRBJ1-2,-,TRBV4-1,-,TGCGCCAGCAGCCAATGGACGGGGGGTAATGGGTATGGCTACACCTTC,CASSQWTGGNGYGYTF
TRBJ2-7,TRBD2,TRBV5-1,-,TGCGCCAGCAGCTTCACGGGGGGTCCCTACGAGCAGTACTTC,CASSFTGGPYEQYF
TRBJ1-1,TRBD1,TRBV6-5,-,TGTGCCAGCAGTTACGGGACAGGGGCCCCTACAGCTTTCTTT,CASSYGTGAPTAFF
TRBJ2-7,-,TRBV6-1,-,TGTGCCAGCAGTGATCAGGGTTACTCTAAAGGCTACGAGCAGTACTTC,CASSDQGYSKGYEQYF
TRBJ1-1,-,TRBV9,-,TGTGCCAGCAGCCCCGTTCCTGAAGCTTTCTTT,CASSPVPEAFF
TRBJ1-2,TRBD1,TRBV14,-,TGTGCCAGCAGCCAAAATCCGACAGGGAACTATGGCTACACCTTC,CASSQNPTGNYGYTF
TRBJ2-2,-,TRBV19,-,TGTGCCAGTAGTACCGGGGTGAGGAGCACCGGGGAGCTGTTTTTT,CASSTGVRSTGELFF
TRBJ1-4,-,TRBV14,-,TGTGCCAGCAGCCAAGGCCCCGGGTTTGGATCGGGTGAAAAACTGTTTTTT,CASSQGPGFGSGEKLFF
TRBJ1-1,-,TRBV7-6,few,TGTGCCAGCAGCTATAGGGGGTCGGACACTGAAGCTTTCTTT,CASSYRGSDTEAFF
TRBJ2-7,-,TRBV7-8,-,TGTGCCAGCAGTTATCAGGGTAGGGACGAGCAGTACTTC,CASSYQGRDEQYF
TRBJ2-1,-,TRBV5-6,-,TGTGCCAGCAGCTTTGGCAGGTACAATGAGCAGTTCTTC,CASSFGRYNEQFF
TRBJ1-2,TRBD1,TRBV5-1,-,TGCGCCAGCAGCGGCGGGACAGCTGGGGGCTACACCTTC,CASSGGTAGGYTF
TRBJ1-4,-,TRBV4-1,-,TGCGCCAGCAGCCAAGGGCAGGGCACTAATGAAAAACTGTTTTTT,CASSQGQGTNEKLFF
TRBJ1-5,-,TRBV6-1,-,TGTGCCAGCAGCGCGGGCTGGAATCAGCCCCAGCATTTT,CASSAGWNQPQHF
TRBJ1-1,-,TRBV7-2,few,TGTGCCAGCAGCCTCGCGGGGACTTCGAACACTGAAGCTTTCTTT,CASSLAGTSNTEAFF
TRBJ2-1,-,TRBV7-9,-,TGTGCCAGCAGCTTAGTCGGATTGGGGCCCGTGGATGAGCAGTTCTTC,CASSLVGLGPVDEQFF
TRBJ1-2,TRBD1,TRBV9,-,TGTGCCAGCAGCGAACCACAGGGGGCTAACTATGGCTACACCTTC,CASSEPQGANYGYTF
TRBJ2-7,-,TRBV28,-,TGTGCCAGCGGTCAGGGGTTGAACTACGAGCAGTACTTC,CASGQGLNYEQYF
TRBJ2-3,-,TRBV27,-,TGTGCCAGCGTTAGCGGTCCCCCCCCCACAGATACGCAGTATTTT,CASVSGPPPTDTQYF
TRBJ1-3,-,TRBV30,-,TGTGCCTGGAGTGCAAGAAGGGGTTCTGGAAACACCATATATTTT,CAWSARRGSGNTIYF
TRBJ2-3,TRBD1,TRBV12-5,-,TGTGCTAGTGGTTTGGTACGGGGACAGGGCAATTTT,CASGLVRGQGNF
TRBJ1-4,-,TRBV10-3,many,TGTGCCATCAGTGAGCCCTCTAGACAGGTCTATAATGAAAAACTGTTTTTT,CAISEPSRQVYNEKLFF
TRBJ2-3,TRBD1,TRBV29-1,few,TGCAGCGTTGAAGAGCGGGGACAGGCCAGAGATACGCAGTATTTT,CSVEERGQARDTQYF
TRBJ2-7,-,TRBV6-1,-,TGTGCCAGCAGTGAAGCAAACAGGAGCTGGTACGAGCAGTACTTC,CASSEANRSWYEQYF
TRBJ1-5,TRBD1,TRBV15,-,TGTGCCACCGGACAGGGACCTAGCAATCAGCCCCAGCATTTT,CATGQGPSNQPQHF
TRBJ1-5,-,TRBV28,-,TGTGCCAGCAGTTTACGGGAAACTGGCAATCAGCCCCAGCATTTT,CASSLRETGNQPQHF
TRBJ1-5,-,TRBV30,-,TGTGCCTGGAGTCCTGACACCTACATCAATCAGCCCCAGCATTTT,CAWSPDTYINQPQHF
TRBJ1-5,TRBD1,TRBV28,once,TGTGCCAGCAGCTCAGACAGGGGACGACGATCGGGCAATCAGCCCCAGCATTTT,CASSSDRGRRSGNQPQHF
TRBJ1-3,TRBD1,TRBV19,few,TGTGCCAGTAGCGAACCGGGACAGCCTGGAAACACCATATATTTT,CASSEPGQPGNTIYF
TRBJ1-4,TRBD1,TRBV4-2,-,TGTGCCAGCAGCCATAGCGCCGGGACAGGGAATGAAAAACTGTTTTTT,CASSHSAGTGNEKLFF
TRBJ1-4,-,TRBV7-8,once,TGTGCCAGCAGCCCCCGGCCCGAGGGTCTTACAACTAATGAAAAACTGTTTTTT,CASSPRPEGLTTNEKLFF
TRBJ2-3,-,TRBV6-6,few,TGTGCCAGCAGTTACTCTCGGCAGGGCGGCACAGATACGCAGTATTTT,CASSYSRQGGTDTQYF
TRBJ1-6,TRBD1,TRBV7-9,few,TGTGCCAGCAGCCCGCCCGGGACAGAAAGATCACCCCTCCACTTT,CASSPPGTERSPLHF
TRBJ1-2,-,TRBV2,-,TGTGCCAGCAGTGAAAACAGATTCTATGGCTACACCTTC,CASSENRFYGYTF